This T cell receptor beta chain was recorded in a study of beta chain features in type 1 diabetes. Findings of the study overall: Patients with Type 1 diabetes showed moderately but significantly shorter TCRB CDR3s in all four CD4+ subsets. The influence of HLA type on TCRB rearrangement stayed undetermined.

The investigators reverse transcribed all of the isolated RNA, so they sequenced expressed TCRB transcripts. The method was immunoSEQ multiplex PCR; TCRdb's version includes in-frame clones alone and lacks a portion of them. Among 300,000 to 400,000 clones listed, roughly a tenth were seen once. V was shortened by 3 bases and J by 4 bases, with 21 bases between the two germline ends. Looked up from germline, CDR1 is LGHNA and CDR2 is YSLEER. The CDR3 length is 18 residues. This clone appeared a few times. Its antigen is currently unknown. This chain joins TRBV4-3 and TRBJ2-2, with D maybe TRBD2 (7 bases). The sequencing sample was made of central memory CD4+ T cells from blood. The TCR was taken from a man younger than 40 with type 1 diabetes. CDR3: CASSQGASGDQSTGELFF. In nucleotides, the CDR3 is TGCGCCAGCAGCCAGGGGGCAAGCGGGGACCAGAGCACCGGGGAGCTGTTTTTT.